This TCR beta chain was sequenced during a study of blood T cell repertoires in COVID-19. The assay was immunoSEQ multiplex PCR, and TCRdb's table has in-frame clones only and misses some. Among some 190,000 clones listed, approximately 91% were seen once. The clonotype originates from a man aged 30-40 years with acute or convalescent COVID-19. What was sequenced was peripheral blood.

DNA for the CDR3: TGTGCCAGCCGTGCAGGGGGCGGATCGGCTGAAGCTTTCTTT. This sequence encodes CASRAGGGSAEAFF. The V gene is TRBV7-9, the J gene TRBJ1-1; 8 bases are shared with TRBD1. CDR1 SEHNR and CDR2 FQNEAQ come from the germline V gene (reference sequence). Trimming took 8 bases from V and 6 from J; bases not matched to a gene: 11. This CDR3 has 14 amino acids.